A single sample is the source of the 12 T cell receptor beta chains below, sequenced in a study of immune characterization of retroperitoneal liposarcoma. TCRdb used MiXCR to reprocess the PCR reads, holding one entry per CDR3 protein. The data contain fewer than 2,500 distinct CDR3 sequences, approximately 39% of them singletons. The specimen sequenced was tumor tissue. These receptors were collected from a male donor with retroperitoneal liposarcoma.

As concerns this clonotype: Germline and junction disagree at one end, which may indicate a read error. The CDR3 sequence is CASSQGLLRELFF. The CDR3 DNA is TGTGCCAGCAGCCAAGGCCTCCTCCGGGAGCTGTTTTTT. The J gene is TRBJ2-2, the V gene TRBV4-1; no firm D call. CDR1 MGHRA and CDR2 YSYEKL come from the germline V gene. The length of the CDR3 is 13 residues.

This sequence joins TRBV6-4 and TRBJ2-2; no reliable D call. Trimming stripped 0 bases from V and 6 bases from J, with 5 bases between. CDR1 is MRHNA and CDR2 is SNTAGT in the germline V gene. The CDR3 is 13 amino acids. The CDR3 nucleotides read TGTGCCAGCAGTGACTCGGCGGCCGGGGAGCTGTTTTTT. Protein sequence: CASSDSAAGELFF.

This clonotype was observed a few times. The V gene is TRBV6-1, the J gene TRBJ2-5, with TRBD2 matching 10 bases. Germline lookup yields CDR1 MNHNS and CDR2 SASEGT. This CDR3 spans 15 amino acids. Trimming took 5 bases from V and 2 from J; bases not matched to a gene: 5. CDR3 sequence: CASSRRAGGQETQYF. The CDR3 region has the DNA TGTGCCAGCAGTCGGCGAGCGGGAGGGCAAGAGACCCAGTACTTC.

The CDR3 sequence: CASSGDSGGAETQYF. The CDR3 nucleotides read TGCGCCAGCAGCGGTGACTCAGGCGGGGCAGAGACCCAGTACTTC. This chain links TRBV10-2 with TRBJ2-1; D is perhaps TRBD2 (6 bases). The J call is in doubt because the DNA end fits TRBJ2-5 better. In germline, CDR1 is WSHSY, CDR2 SAAADI. The CDR3 totals 15 residues.

This clonotype was seen more than once but under ten times. The rearrangement joins TRBV6-5 to TRBJ2-3; D perhaps matches TRBD2 (5 bases). There are 16 residues in the CDR3. The germline V and J ends were trimmed by 0 bases and 2 bases, with 12 bases remaining between them. Germline CDR1 MNHEY, CDR2 SVGAGI. The CDR3 DNA follows: TGTGCCAGCAGTTACTCTACTCGGGAACCCACAGATACGCAGTATTTT. This encodes CASSYSTREPTDTQYF.

Judged by abundance, this clonotype is medium-sized. The chain recombines TRBV6-1 with TRBJ2-3, with D possibly TRBD2 on 6 matching bases. The V gene's germline CDR1 is MNHNS and CDR2 SASEGT. CDR3 length equals 15 residues. Between the trimmed V and J ends, which lost 0 bases and 9 bases, there was a span of 16 bases. The CDR3 here is CASSEALLLARTQYF. The CDR3 nucleotides are TGTGCCAGCAGTGAAGCTTTACTACTAGCACGGACGCAGTATTTT.

By proportion, this clonotype is large (0.1 to 1%). The V call is TRBV6-1, the J call TRBJ2-5; 10 bases are shared with TRBD2. The CDR3 length is 15 residues. V lost 3 bases, J lost 5 bases, and 6 bases stayed unmatched. The germline V gene has CDR1 MNHNS and CDR2 SASEGT. CDR3 DNA sequence: TGTGCCAGCAGTGAGGCTAGCGGGAGTGTGGAGACCCAGTACTTC. This codes for CASSEASGSVETQYF.

The V gene is TRBV7-2, the J gene TRBJ2-1; 11 bases agree with TRBD2. Germline values: CDR1 SGHTA, CDR2 FQGNSA. CDR3 length: 15 amino acids. After removal of 4 bases from V and 7 bases from J, the junction contained 6 bases not matched to a gene. CDR3 amino acids: CASSYSGRAGNEQFF. The CDR3 region has the DNA TGTGCCAGCAGCTATAGCGGGAGGGCCGGGAATGAGCAGTTCTTC.

A few counts support this clonotype. The V and J genes are TRBV7-3 and TRBJ2-1, with 9 bases that match TRBD2. CDR3 length equals 17 residues. J gave up 4 bases and V 0 bases, and 7 bases lay outside the gene matches. The germline CDR1 and CDR2 sequences are SGHTA and FQGTGA. CDR3 sequence: CASSLTLRGGGYNEQFF. In DNA, the CDR3 is TGTGCCAGCAGCTTAACATTGCGGGGGGGGGGGTACAATGAGCAGTTCTTC.

This clonotype is deemed medium-sized. CDR3 DNA: TGCGCCAGCTTCTCAGAAGCCTACGAGCAGTACTTC. This gives the protein CASFSEAYEQYF. V and J are TRBV10-2 and TRBJ2-5; D uncertain. Near its end, the DNA agrees better with TRBJ2-7, so the J call may be wrong. Per the germline V gene, CDR1 is WSHSY and CDR2 is SAAADI. There are 12 residues in the CDR3.

This clonotype counts as medium-sized (0.01 to 0.1%). The chain is built from TRBV4-1 and TRBJ2-4; TRBD2 matches at 7 bases. J was trimmed by 0 bases and V by 8 bases; bases with no gene match: 10. CDR3 size: 16 residues. The germline gives CDR1 MGHRA, CDR2 YSYEKL. CDR3 nucleotide sequence: TGCGCCAGCGAGCCCCGGGAGGACCCAGCCAAAAACATTCAGTACTTC. Translation: CASEPREDPAKNIQYF.

In this sample, this clonotype is medium-sized (0.01 to 0.1%). The chain combines TRBV11-3 with TRBJ2-1, with a tentative D call TRBD2 (6 bases). V lost 3 bases and J lost 9, with 9 bases in between. CDR3 length equals 12 residues. Germline assignment: CDR1 SGHNT and CDR2 YENEEA. In DNA, the CDR3 is TGTGCCAGCAGCTTTGGGACTTCTGAGCAGTTCTTC. It yields the protein CASSFGTSEQFF. Drawing the rest from reference TRBV11-3 and TRBJ2-1, the complete variable domain is EAGVVQSPRYKIIEKKQPVAFWCNPISGHNTLYWYLQNLGQGPELLIRYENEEAVDDSQLPKDRFSAERLKGVDSTLKIQPAELGDSAVYLCASSFGTSEQFFGPGTRLTVL.